The 16 T cell receptor beta chains below were found in one sample sequenced in a study of control samples from healthy donors and cancer patients. Sequenced by immunoSEQ multiplex PCR; TCRdb stores in-frame clones only, minus some. The sample gives 21,000 or so clones, around 85% of which show up once; roughly 37% is in the top ten. The sequencing sample was made of PBMCs. Receptors originate from a man aged 55 to 70 with head and neck cancer.

The CDR3 region has the DNA TGTGCCAGCAGTTCCGGACTAGCGGGATACGATGAGCAGTTCTTC. Translation: CASSSGLAGYDEQFF. This rearrangement joins TRBV27 to TRBJ2-1, with 12 bases matching TRBD2. CDR1 is MNHEY, CDR2 SMNVEV, per germline (reference sequence). This CDR3 contains 15 residues. Trimming cost V 4 bases and J 8 bases; bases outside gene matches: 6.

The J gene is TRBJ2-3, the V gene TRBV27; no reliable D call. From germline, CDR1 is MNHEY and CDR2 SMNVEV (reference sequence). Trimming stripped 2 bases from V and 2 bases from J, with 5 bases between. The CDR3 spans 13 residues. CDR3 bases: TGTGCCAGCAGTTTACCCTACACAGATACGCAGTATTTT. Translated, it gives CASSLPYTDTQYF.

The gene calls are TRBV6-2 or TRBV6-3 and TRBJ1-2, with 7 bases fitting TRBD1. The CDR3 contains 15 residues. CDR1 is MNHEY and CDR2 is SVGEGT in the germline V gene. J gave up 4 bases and V 0 bases, and 5 bases lay outside the gene matches. This CDR3 is CASSYSDRLGYGYTF. The CDR3 DNA reads as TGTGCCAGCAGTTACTCGGACAGGCTGGGCTATGGCTACACCTTC.

The V and J genes are TRBV19 and TRBJ2-1, with a tentative D call TRBD2 (6 bases). Trimming left V 5 bases short and J 4 bases short, with 15 bases between. The CDR3 is 15 residues long. Germline V gene sequence: CDR1 LNHDA, CDR2 SQIVND (reference sequence). This chain's CDR3 is CASSLLDSGYNEQFF. The CDR3, as DNA: TGTGCCAGTAGTCTCCTTGACAGCGGGTACAATGAGCAGTTCTTC.

Comment on this clone: One junction end does not reproduce the germline sequence, and a read error may be involved. This chain uses TRBV18 with TRBJ1-1; D unclear. The CDR3 has 13 residues. The germline V gene encodes CDR1 KGHSH and CDR2 LQKENI. The CDR3 DNA follows: TGTGCCAGCTCACCTAGTGGGAACAGTGAAGCTTTCTTT. Amino acids: CASSPSGNSEAFF. Full variable domain (missing parts from reference TRBV18 and TRBJ1-1): NAGVMQNPRHLVRRRGQEARLRCSPMKGHSHVYWYRQLPEEGLKFMVYLQKENIIDESGMPKERFSAEFPKEGPSILRIQQVVRGDSAAYFCASSPSGNSEAFFGQGTRLTVV.

Only a few counts were recorded for this clone. The chain employs TRBV6-5 and TRBJ1-5; no reliable D call. This CDR3 comprises 15 residues. The germline V gene encodes CDR1 MNHEY and CDR2 SVGAGI. Trimming took 2 bases from V and 5 from J, leaving 13 bases between them. The CDR3 sequence is CASSYTAGADQPQHF. For the CDR3, the DNA is TGTGCCAGCAGTTACACCGCCGGTGCAGATCAGCCCCAGCATTTT.

The chain carries TRBV3-1 (or the pseudogene TRBV3-2) and TRBJ2-7, with D tentatively TRBD1 or TRBD2 (5 bases each). The CDR3 contains 14 residues. Germline-derived CDR1 and CDR2 are LGHDT and YNNKEL (reference sequence). V was trimmed by 1 base and J by 2 bases, leaving 9 bases between them. The CDR3 loop reads CASSQGGGTYEQYF. In DNA form, the CDR3 reads TGTGCCAGCAGCCAAGGTGGGGGAACCTACGAGCAGTACTTC.

The genes are TRBV18 and TRBJ1-1; D remains ambiguous. CDR1 and CDR2 from the germline V gene are KGHSH and LQKENI. This CDR3 comprises 13 residues. Trimming shortened V by 6 bases and J by 1 base, and 9 bases separated the two germline ends. Here the CDR3 reads CASSTTRNTEAFF. In nucleotides, the CDR3 is TGTGCCAGCTCGACAACGAGGAACACTGAAGCTTTCTTT.

This sequence joins TRBV2 and TRBJ2-5, with D perhaps matching TRBD2 (5 bases). CDR1 and CDR2 from the germline V gene are SNHLY and FYNNEI. The CDR3 has 14 residues. With 2 bases removed from V and 4 bases from J, the gap between germline ends came to 11 bases. The DNA for the CDR3 is TGTGCCAGCAGTGAAATGAGGGCCGGAGAGACCCAGTACTTC. This codes for CASSEMRAGETQYF. Filled out from reference TRBV2 and TRBJ2-5, the complete variable domain reads EPEVTQTPSHQVTQMGQEVILRCVPISNHLYFYWYRQILGQKVEFLVSFYNNEISEKSEIFDDQFSVERPDGSNFTLKIRSTKLEDSAMYFCASSEMRAGETQYFGPGTRLLVL.

This chain joins TRBV28 and TRBJ1-4; possible D gene TRBD1, 5 bases. This CDR3 is built from 15 residues. V shed 1 base and J shed 4 bases, with 10 bases lying between them. Germline V gene lookup returns CDR1 MDHEN and CDR2 SYDVKM. For the CDR3, the DNA is TGTGCCAGCAGTTTATACGACAGTGATAATGAAAAACTGTTTTTT. It translates to CASSLYDSDNEKLFF.

V is TRBV28 and J is TRBJ2-3, with TRBD2 as a possible D gene (7 bases). Germline values: CDR1 MDHEN, CDR2 SYDVKM. The CDR3 is made up of 16 amino acids. Trimming cost V 9 bases and J 2 bases, with 21 bases left between them. This CDR3 is CASSGGGAGHTDTQYF. In DNA form, the CDR3 reads TGTGCCAGTTCCGGGGGAGGAGCGGGACACACAGATACGCAGTATTTT. Looking up the rest from reference TRBV28 and TRBJ2-3 gives the full variable domain: DVKVTQSSRYLVKRTGEKVFLECVQDMDHENMFWYRQDPGLGLRLIYFSYDVKMKEKGDIPEGYSVSREKKERFSLILESASTNQTSMYLCASSGGGAGHTDTQYFGPGTRLTVL.

This chain links TRBV23-1 with TRBJ2-1; D may be TRBD2 (6 bases). TRBV23-1 is identified as an open reading frame with a role that is uncertain. The CDR3 is 14 amino acids. Trimming cost V 8 bases and J 1 base, with 12 bases left between them. The CDR3 bases are TGCGCCAGCCGCCCCGGAGGGTCCTACAATGAGCAGTTCTTC. Its protein product is CASRPGGSYNEQFF.

V and J are TRBV12-3 or TRBV12-4 and TRBJ1-2; D may be TRBD1 (5 bases). Trimming cost V 6 bases and J 8 bases, with 13 bases left between them. The CDR3 totals 12 residues. In nucleotides, the CDR3 is TGTGCCAGCAGCATGGGACTGGGAGGCTACACCTTC. Encoded protein: CASSMGLGGYTF.

J is TRBJ2-6 and V is TRBV2; D unclear. Trimming pared 7 bases from V and 0 bases from J, leaving 16 bases between. CDR1 and CDR2 (germline): SNHLY, FYNNEI. CDR3 length: 17 amino acids. CDR3 sequence: CASTLRPPSSGANVLTF. For the CDR3, the DNA is TGTGCCAGCACTTTGAGGCCGCCTAGCTCTGGGGCCAACGTCCTGACTTTC. Filled out from reference TRBV2 and TRBJ2-6, the complete variable domain reads EPEVTQTPSHQVTQMGQEVILRCVPISNHLYFYWYRQILGQKVEFLVSFYNNEISEKSEIFDDQFSVERPDGSNFTLKIRSTKLEDSAMYFCASTLRPPSSGANVLTFGAGSRLTVL.

The chain links TRBV18 to TRBJ2-3; 16 positions match TRBD2. Germline lookup yields CDR1 KGHSH and CDR2 LQKENI. J lost 0 bases, V lost 3 bases, and 6 bases had no gene match. CDR3 length: 19 amino acids. The CDR3 reads CASSPGLAGGPRSTDTQYF. CDR3 DNA sequence: TGTGCCAGCTCACCGGGACTAGCGGGAGGGCCTCGGAGCACAGATACGCAGTATTTT.

The CDR3 loop is CASRLPGPSRGYTF. As DNA, the CDR3 is TGTGCCAGCAGACTACCGGGACCCAGCCGTGGCTACACCTTC. This sequence joins TRBV28 and TRBJ1-2, with a weak D call TRBD1 (5 bases). Germline V lookup: CDR1 MDHEN, CDR2 SYDVKM. Trimming took off 6 bases at V and 7 bases at J, with 18 bases between the two ends. The CDR3 covers 14 residues.